A single sample is the source of the 10 T cell receptor beta chains below, sequenced in a study of T cells expressing NK-cell markers. TCRdb re-called the 5' RACE reads, yielding one record per CDR3 amino acid sequence without DNA. Reported are 500,000 to 700,000 distinct CDR3 sequences; the ten largest clones contain 3% to 4.5%. Sequencing was performed on blood T cells: a sorted CD56 or NKG2C T cell subset, CD4+ or CD8+ T cells, or bulk PBMC T cells (not recorded which). Source of these receptors: a man aged 18 to 29 in good health.

The J gene is TRBJ2-4, the V gene TRBV25-1. The germline CDR1 and CDR2 sequences are MGHDK and SYGVNS. The CDR3 sequence is 12 residues long. The CDR3 reads CASSRVGSIQYF.

The V gene is TRBV7-2, the J gene TRBJ2-7; TCRdb reports TRBD1, a call that lacks DNA to check it against. Germline V lookup: CDR1 SGHTA, CDR2 FQGNSA. The length of the CDR3 is 16 residues. Here the CDR3 reads CASSPLTGGINYEQYF.

V gene TRBV6-5 combines with J gene TRBJ2-5; the D call from TCRdb, TRBD1, cannot be confirmed without DNA. Germline V gene lookup returns CDR1 MNHEY and CDR2 SVGAGI. CDR3 length: 15 amino acids. The CDR3: CASSYLRAGKETQYF.

The chain is built from TRBV4-3 and TRBJ2-2; there is no DNA to check the TCRdb D call of TRBD1. The germline gives CDR1 LGHNA, CDR2 YSLEER. CDR3 length: 15 residues. Here the CDR3 reads CASSQKHRGTGELFF.

The rearrangement links TRBV27 to TRBJ2-5; absent DNA, TCRdb's TRBD2 call cannot be checked. From germline, CDR1 is MNHEY and CDR2 SMNVEV (reference sequence). The CDR3 is 14 amino acids. CDR3 protein: CASSLSRAGETQYF.

CDR3 sequence: CASSRTSGSLSSYNEQFF. The chain combines TRBV4-3 with TRBJ2-1; TCRdb's assignment of TRBD2 cannot be checked, as there is no DNA. Germline V gives CDR1 LGHNA, CDR2 YSLEER. This CDR3 comprises 18 residues.

The CDR3 is CASSLPRGANTGELFF. The V call is TRBV12-3 or TRBV12-4, the J call TRBJ2-2; the D call from TCRdb, TRBD1, cannot be confirmed without DNA. This CDR3 region has 16 residues.

The chain employs TRBV29-1 and TRBJ2-7; TCRdb picks TRBD1, but there is no DNA to check that call. Germline V CDR1 and CDR2: SQVTM, ANQGSEA. The CDR3 contains 13 residues. The CDR3 reads CSVGQGANYEQYF.

This chain joins TRBV5-1 and TRBJ1-1; no DNA is available, so the TRBD1 call from TCRdb remains unchecked. Germline CDR1 is SGHRS and CDR2 is YFSETQ. This CDR3 spans 15 amino acids. Here the CDR3 reads CASILRGTGNTEAFF.

V is TRBV2 and J is TRBJ2-3; TCRdb indicates TRBD2, and absent DNA this call remains unverified. The CDR3 contains 15 residues. Germline V gene sequence: CDR1 SNHLY, CDR2 FYNNEI. The CDR3 loop is CASHSGLLSTDTQYF.